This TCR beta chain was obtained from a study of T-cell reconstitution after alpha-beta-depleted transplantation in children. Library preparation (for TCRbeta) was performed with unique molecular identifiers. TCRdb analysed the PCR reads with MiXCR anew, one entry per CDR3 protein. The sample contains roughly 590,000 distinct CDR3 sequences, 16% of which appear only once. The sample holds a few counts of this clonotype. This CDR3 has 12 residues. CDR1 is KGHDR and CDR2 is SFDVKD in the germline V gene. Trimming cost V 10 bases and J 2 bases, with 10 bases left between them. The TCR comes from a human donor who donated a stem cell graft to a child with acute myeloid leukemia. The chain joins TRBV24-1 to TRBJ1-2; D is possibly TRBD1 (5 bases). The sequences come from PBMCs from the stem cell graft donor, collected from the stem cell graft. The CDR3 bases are TGTGCCACTAGGGACGGCAACTATGGCTACACCTTC. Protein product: CATRDGNYGYTF.